This TCR beta chain derives from a study of cytomegalovirus exposure and HLA in healthy donors. Whole-study findings and limits: CMV antigen specificity was confirmed in vitro for a few CMV-associated chains. Cytomegalovirus association was assigned to about 150 TCR beta chains.

This CDR3 contains 15 residues. With 6 bases clipped from V and 3 bases from J, the junction kept 6 bases outside the gene matches. The germline V gene has CDR1 SGHAT and CDR2 FQNNGV. The PCR employed 60 Vbeta primers together with 13 Jbeta primers. Assay: immunoSEQ multiplex PCR; the TCRdb copy retains only in-frame clones and omits some. This table has 100,000 or so clones, 79% appearing once. This clone was seen a handful of times. Its antigen is not known. Specimen: PBMCs. The receptor was derived from a female donor in good health and CMV-seropositive. The rearrangement joins TRBV11-2 to TRBJ2-1, with 9 bases aligning to TRBD2. CDR3 protein: CASSLAGIDYNEQFF. The CDR3 DNA is TGTGCCAGCAGTCTAGCGGGGATCGACTACAATGAGCAGTTCTTC.